This record covers a single T cell receptor (beta chain). The data are from a study of blood T cell repertoires in COVID-19. Across the whole study: Collection of acute and convalescent COVID-19 samples took place in the United States, Italy and Spain.

Only in-frame clones appear in the TCRdb table, and some are missing; sequencing was by immunoSEQ multiplex PCR. Of under 85,000 clones detected, around three quarters appear once; the ten largest clones hold around 28%. CDR3 size: 14 residues. Germline assignment: CDR1 MDHEN and CDR2 SYDVKM. Trimming cost V 6 bases and J 7 bases, with 18 bases left between them. The clonotype comes from a woman over 75 with active or convalescent COVID-19. The chain carries TRBV28 and TRBJ2-5; D is perhaps TRBD2 (6 bases). Input material: peripheral blood. The CDR3 here is CASSSLGRWATQYF. CDR3 coding DNA: TGTGCCAGCAGCTCTTTGGGGAGGTGGGCGACCCAGTACTTC.